One sample yielded the 19 T cell receptor beta chains listed below, sequenced in a study of blood T cell repertoires in COVID-19. Using immunoSEQ multiplex PCR, the repertoire was profiled, and TCRdb retains in-frame clones only, with some absent. The sample has about 300,000 clones; around 89% are singletons. The sample comprised peripheral blood. All receptors derive from a woman aged 25 to 39 who had recovered from COVID-19.

The V call is TRBV11-2, the J call TRBJ1-1; maybe TRBD1 (5 bases). Trimming left V 5 bases short and J 7 bases short, with 17 bases between. There are 14 residues in the CDR3. Germline V gives CDR1 SGHAT, CDR2 FQNNGV. CDR3 coding DNA: TGTGCCAGCAGCCCCCTCCGCGGGGGTGGTGAAGCTTTCTTT. Translation: CASSPLRGGGEAFF.

The gene calls are TRBV12-3 or TRBV12-4 and TRBJ2-7; 15 bases line up with TRBD2. V dropped 3 bases and J dropped 13; count of bases not matched to a gene: 4. The CDR3 spans 13 residues. This chain's CDR3 is CASSFRTSGRDYF. CDR3 sequence (DNA): TGTGCCAGCAGTTTCCGGACTAGCGGGAGGGACTACTTC.

The CDR3 region is CASSLQGQGTTEAFF. CDR3 in DNA: TGTGCCAGCTCCCTTCAAGGACAGGGCACGACTGAAGCTTTCTTT. The chain couples TRBV18 to TRBJ1-1, with TRBD1 matching over 8 bases. The trim removed 6 bases at V and 5 bases at J, leaving 11 bases unmatched. The CDR3 covers 15 residues. Looked up from germline, CDR1 is KGHSH and CDR2 is LQKENI.

CDR3 residues: CASSLRQNTGELFF. The CDR3 DNA is TGTGCCAGCAGCTTGCGACAGAACACCGGGGAGCTGTTTTTT. V and J are TRBV5-4 and TRBJ2-2; no reliable D call. This CDR3 spans 14 amino acids. Trimming pared 1 base from V and 1 base from J, leaving 5 bases between. Germline CDR1 and CDR2: SGHNT and YYREEE (reference sequence).

The rearrangement joins TRBV29-1 to TRBJ1-2; D is undetermined. V gave up 4 bases and J gave up 2 bases, with 17 bases separating them. The CDR3 has 15 amino acids. The germline V gene has CDR1 SQVTM and CDR2 ANQGSEA. CDR3 in DNA: TGCAGCGTTGGCAGTCGTGGAGGGCTGAACTATGGCTACACCTTC. This gives the protein CSVGSRGGLNYGYTF. Together with reference TRBV29-1 and TRBJ1-2, the CDR3 gives the full variable domain: SAVISQKPSRDICQRGTSLTIQCQVDSQVTMMFWYRQQPGQSLTLIATANQGSEATYESGFVIDKFPISRPNLTFSTLTVSNMSPEDSSIYLCSVGSRGGLNYGYTFGSGTRLTVV.

This clone was counted between two and nine times. In DNA, the CDR3 is TGCGCCAGCAGCGCCACTAGCGGGGGCGGGAATGAGCAGTTCTTC. As protein: CASSATSGGGNEQFF. The chain recombines TRBV5-1 with TRBJ2-1, with TRBD2 matching over 11 bases. The CDR3 sequence is 15 residues long. Germline values: CDR1 SGHRS, CDR2 YFSETQ. V shed 4 bases and J 7 bases; nucleotides not matched to a gene: 7.

CDR3 in amino acids: CASSPLDSPNNSPLHF. In DNA form, the CDR3 reads TGTGCCAGCAGCCCACTTGATTCCCCCAATAATTCACCCCTCCACTTT. The rearrangement uses TRBV3-1 (or the pseudogene TRBV3-2) and TRBJ1-6; no clear D gene. From germline, CDR1 is LGHDT and CDR2 YNNKEL (reference sequence). The CDR3 is 16 residues long. V lost 4 bases and J lost 5, with 15 bases in between.

This chain uses TRBV12-3 or TRBV12-4 with TRBJ1-4; D remains unclear. The V end was cut by 6 bases, the J end by 4 bases, with 6 bases between. There are 12 residues in the CDR3. The CDR3 is CASRFVNEKLFF. The CDR3 bases are TGTGCCAGCAGGTTCGTTAATGAAAAACTGTTTTTT.

This chain links TRBV7-2 with TRBJ2-7; no reliable D call. The length of the CDR3 is 12 residues. CDR1 is SGHTA and CDR2 is FQGNSA in the germline V gene. V gave up 5 bases and J gave up 3 bases, with 8 bases separating them. CDR3 coding DNA: TGTGCCAGCAGCGGCGGCCTCTACGAGCAGTACTTC. The encoded protein is CASSGGLYEQYF. Full variable domain (outside the CDR3, taken from reference TRBV7-2 and TRBJ2-7): GAGVSQSPSNKVTEKGKDVELRCDPISGHTALYWYRQSLGQGLEFLIYFQGNSAPDKSGLPSDRFSAERTGGSVSTLTIQRTQQEDSAVYLCASSGGLYEQYFGPGTRLTVT.

This clone occurred a few times. The CDR3 here is CASSQEDTQETQYF. In nucleotides, the CDR3 is TGCGCCAGCAGCCAAGAAGACACCCAAGAGACCCAGTACTTC. The chain is built from TRBV4-1 and TRBJ2-5, with D unresolved. The CDR3 totals 14 residues. Germline assignment: CDR1 MGHRA and CDR2 YSYEKL. Trimming stripped 0 bases from V and 1 base from J, with 6 bases between.

V gene TRBV6-5 combines with J gene TRBJ1-6; 7 bases are shared with TRBD1. V trimming: 5 bases; J trimming: 10 bases; junction bases outside the gene matches: 11. The CDR3 is made up of 15 amino acids. Germline CDR1 MNHEY, CDR2 SVGAGI. As DNA, the CDR3 is TGTGCCAGCAGTCCAACAGGGGTGAGAAACTCACCCCTCCACTTT. Translation: CASSPTGVRNSPLHF.

This chain links TRBV2 with TRBJ2-7; a possible D gene is TRBD1 (5 bases). Trimming left V 8 bases short and J 3 bases short, with 8 bases between. Germline CDR1 is SNHLY and CDR2 is FYNNEI. This CDR3 is built from 11 residues. The CDR3, as DNA: TGTGCCAGCGTACAGGTCTACGAGCAGTACTTC. Amino acids: CASVQVYEQYF.

The genes are TRBV28 and TRBJ1-1; TRBD1 matches 7 bases. J lost 2 bases, V lost 2 bases, and 8 bases had no gene match. The CDR3 consists of 16 residues. Per the germline V gene, CDR1 is MDHEN and CDR2 is SYDVKM. The CDR3 sequence is CASSLAGTDTNTEAFF. The CDR3 DNA reads TGTGCCAGCAGTTTAGCGGGGACAGATACAAACACTGAAGCTTTCTTT.

This clone is a singleton in its sample. The J gene is TRBJ1-4, the V gene TRBV5-1, with D unclear. CDR1 and CDR2 from the germline V gene are SGHRS and YFSETQ. This CDR3 has 14 amino acids. With 0 bases removed from V and 4 bases from J, the gap between germline ends came to 7 bases. CDR3 sequence (DNA): TGCGCCAGCAGCTTGGGCGGCGATAATGAAAAACTGTTTTTT. This sequence encodes CASSLGGDNEKLFF.

The rearrangement joins TRBV11-2 to TRBJ1-1, with 8 bases fitting TRBD1. Looked up from germline, CDR1 is SGHAT and CDR2 is FQNNGV. With 1 base clipped from V and 1 base from J, the junction kept 5 bases outside the gene matches. The CDR3 totals 16 residues. CDR3 coding DNA: TGTGCCAGCAGCTTAGGAACACAGGGGGGGAACACTGAAGCTTTCTTT. Its translation: CASSLGTQGGNTEAFF.

V is TRBV4-2 and J is TRBJ2-3; D is uncertain. V dropped 1 base and J dropped 8 bases, with 13 bases sitting between them. This CDR3 has 14 amino acids. Per germline, CDR1 LGHNA and CDR2 YNFKEQ. The CDR3 loop reads CASSQGGGSGTQYF. CDR3 sequence (DNA): TGTGCCAGCAGCCAAGGTGGCGGCTCGGGTACGCAGTATTTT.

This clone is a singleton in its sample. The rearrangement joins TRBV12-3 or TRBV12-4 to TRBJ1-2, with 8 bases lining up with TRBD1. CDR3 length: 13 amino acids. Trimming removed 3 bases from V and 7 bases from J; junction bases left unmatched: 4. CDR3 amino acids: CASSLGRGRGYTF. CDR3 DNA sequence: TGTGCCAGCAGTTTGGGCAGGGGGCGTGGCTACACCTTC.

The chain combines TRBV4-2 with TRBJ2-7; D unresolved. This CDR3 has 13 amino acids. Per the germline V gene, CDR1 is LGHNA and CDR2 is YNFKEQ. Trimming shortened V by 3 bases and J by 6 bases, and 12 bases separated the two germline ends. CDR3 region: CASSHNQALEQYF. CDR3 coding DNA: TGTGCCAGCAGCCATAATCAGGCGCTCGAGCAGTACTTC.

The rearrangement uses TRBV9 and TRBJ1-2; D remains unclear. The CDR3 is 13 amino acids. CDR1 and CDR2 from the germline V gene are SGDLS and YYNGEE. The germline V and J ends were trimmed by 3 bases and 4 bases, with 10 bases remaining between them. CDR3 region: CASSDGEAYGYTF. The CDR3, as DNA: TGTGCCAGCAGCGACGGGGAGGCCTATGGCTACACCTTC.